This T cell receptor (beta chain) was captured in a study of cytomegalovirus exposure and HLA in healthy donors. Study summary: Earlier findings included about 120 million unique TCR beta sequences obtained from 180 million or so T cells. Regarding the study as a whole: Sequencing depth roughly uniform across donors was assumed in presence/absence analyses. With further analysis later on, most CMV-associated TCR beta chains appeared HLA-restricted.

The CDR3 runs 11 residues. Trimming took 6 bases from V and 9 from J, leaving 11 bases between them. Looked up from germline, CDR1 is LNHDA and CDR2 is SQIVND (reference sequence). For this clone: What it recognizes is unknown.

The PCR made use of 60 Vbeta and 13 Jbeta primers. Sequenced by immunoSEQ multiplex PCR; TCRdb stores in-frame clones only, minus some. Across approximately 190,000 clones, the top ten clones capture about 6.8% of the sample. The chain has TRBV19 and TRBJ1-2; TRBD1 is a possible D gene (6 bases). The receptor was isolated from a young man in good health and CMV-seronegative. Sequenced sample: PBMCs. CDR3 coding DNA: TGTGCCAGTAGCCAGGGGTACAGCTACACCTTC. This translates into CASSQGYSYTF. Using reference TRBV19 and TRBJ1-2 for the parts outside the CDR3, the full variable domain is DGGITQSPKYLFRKEGQNVTLSCEQNLNHDAMYWYRQDPGQGLRLIYYSQIVNDFQKGDIAEGYSVSREKKESFPLTVTSAQKNPTAFYLCASSQGYSYTFGSGTRLTVV.